Listed below are T cell receptor beta chains from one sample, sequenced in a study of OX40 agonist ivuxolimab in advanced cancers. Only in-frame clones appear in the TCRdb table, and some are missing; sequencing was by immunoSEQ multiplex PCR. The sample yields 92,000 or so clones, about 87% seen once. The sample here was CD4+ or CD8+ T cells sorted from blood, taken in a trial of the OX40 agonist ivuxolimab. Receptors were obtained from an adult with an advanced solid tumor such as melanoma, head and neck, liver or kidney cancer. The CDR3 runs from the conserved cysteine through the conserved F or W. A D gene is named only where the DNA matches it firmly. The size entry is marked missing in some rows and otherwise reads once, few, many or a size class.

size,J,V,D,DNA,CDR3
-,TRBJ2-7,TRBV7-2,TRBD2,TGTGCCAGCAGTTCCCTGGATAGCGGGGCCTACGAGCAGTACTTC,CASSSLDSGAYEQYF
-,TRBJ2-7,TRBV27,TRBD1,TGTGCCAGCAGTCTCGGACAGGCATTCGAGCAGTACTTC,CASSLGQAFEQYF
-,TRBJ2-7,TRBV5-1,-,TGCGCCAGCAGCCTGGAGGTTCGGTTTGGGGGTGAGCAGTACTTC,CASSLEVRFGGEQYF
-,TRBJ2-7,TRBV7-2,TRBD2,TGTGCCAGCATCAACGGGAGGGGCGAGCAGTACTTC,CASINGRGEQYF
-,TRBJ2-7,TRBV6-1,TRBD2,TGTGCCAGCAGTGAAGGACTAGCGGTCTACGAGCAGTACTTC,CASSEGLAVYEQYF
-,TRBJ1-1,TRBV18,-,TGTGCCAGCTCCGAGGGAAGCACTGAAGCTTTCTTT,CASSEGSTEAFF
-,TRBJ1-5,TRBV28,-,TGTGCCAGCAGCCATCCACAGGGTATGAGCAATCAGCCCCAGCATTTT,CASSHPQGMSNQPQHF
-,TRBJ1-2,TRBV2,-,TGTGCCAGCAGTGAATGGACCTATGGCTACACCTTC,CASSEWTYGYTF
-,TRBJ2-1,TRBV5-1,TRBD2,TGCGCCAGCAGCTCTCTCCTCCCCCTAGCGGGAAAGGATGAGCAGTTCTTC,CASSSLLPLAGKDEQFF
-,TRBJ2-7,TRBV5-6,-,TGCGCCAGCAGCTCCGTAGACAGCCCCCAGAGGCAGTACTTC,CASSSVDSPQRQYF
-,TRBJ2-3,TRBV20-1,-,TGCAGTGCCCCTACTAGCGATACGCAGTATTTT,CSAPTSDTQYF
-,TRBJ2-3,TRBV11-3,TRBD1,TGTGCCAGCAGAGGTTCCGGGACAGGGAAAGATACGCAGTATTTT,CASRGSGTGKDTQYF
-,TRBJ2-2,TRBV10-1,TRBD2,TGCGCCAGCAGTGAGGATCCACCGGGACTAGCATACCTGAACACCGGGGAGCTGTTTTTT,CASSEDPPGLAYLNTGELFF
-,TRBJ2-1,TRBV14,TRBD1,TGTGCCAGCAGGCCCGGGACAGGGGCCGGGAATGAGCAGTTCTTC,CASRPGTGAGNEQFF
-,TRBJ1-1,TRBV9,-,TGTGCCAGCAGCGCCCGCACCCTTCATACTGAAGCTTTCTTT,CASSARTLHTEAFF
once,TRBJ1-5,TRBV19,-,TGTGCCAGTAGGCACCTTAGCAATCAGCCCCAGCATTTT,CASRHLSNQPQHF
-,TRBJ2-1,TRBV28,-,TGTGCCAGCAGTCCCTGGTTGAGGATCTCCTACAATGAGCAGTTCTTC,CASSPWLRISYNEQFF
-,TRBJ2-7,TRBV7-9,TRBD2,TGTGCCAGCAGCGACCGTGGGGGGAGCGGGAGGGAGCAGTACTTC,CASSDRGGSGREQYF
-,TRBJ2-1,TRBV27,-,TGTGCCAGCAGTTTATTTTACCGGGGCTCCTACAATGAGCAGTTCTTC,CASSLFYRGSYNEQFF
-,TRBJ2-5,TRBV10-3,TRBD2,TGTGCCATCAGTGACAACGCACTAGCGCTACCTCTCCAAGAGACCCAGTACTTC,CAISDNALALPLQETQYF
-,TRBJ1-1,TRBV27,-,TGTGCCAGCAGCATCCCCGGGGACACTGAAGCTTTCTTT,CASSIPGDTEAFF
-,TRBJ1-5,TRBV19,-,TGTGCCAGTAGTCCTGGGACCGACCGCCTGTTCAATCAGCCCCAGCATTTT,CASSPGTDRLFNQPQHF
-,TRBJ2-2,TRBV5-1,-,TGCGCCAGCAGTTTTATTACATTTTCCACCGGGGAGCTGTTTTTT,CASSFITFSTGELFF
-,TRBJ2-1,TRBV6-5,TRBD1,TGTGCCAGCAGTTTAGGACAGGGGAAGCACAATGAGCAGTTCTTC,CASSLGQGKHNEQFF
-,TRBJ1-5,TRBV5-8,-,TGTGCCAGCAGCTTGGGCGTCGGTAGGTCCCGCAATCAGCCCCAGCATTTT,CASSLGVGRSRNQPQHF
-,TRBJ2-5,TRBV4-2,-,TGTGCCAGCAGCCCCGAGGGAACCCGCGGAGAGACCCAGTACTTC,CASSPEGTRGETQYF
-,TRBJ1-1,TRBV7-9,-,TGTGCCAGCAGCTTTCTGCGGGGAGACACTGAAGCTTTCTTT,CASSFLRGDTEAFF
-,TRBJ1-2,TRBV4-1,TRBD1,TGCGCCAGCAGCCCTAGCCCGACAGGGGCCTTCCTCTATGGCTACACCTTC,CASSPSPTGAFLYGYTF
-,TRBJ2-7,TRBV7-8,-,TGTGCCAGCAGCTTCGGACTATTGGTCTACGAGCAGTACTTC,CASSFGLLVYEQYF
-,TRBJ2-7,TRBV6-1,TRBD2,TGTGCCAGCAGTGAGACACTAGCGGCCTACGAGCAGTACTTC,CASSETLAAYEQYF
-,TRBJ2-5,TRBV7-2,-,TGTGCCAGCAGCTTAGATTACTCTGGGTTGGAGACCCAGTACTTC,CASSLDYSGLETQYF
-,TRBJ2-1,TRBV9,TRBD2,TGTGCCAGCAGCGTAGATCCGACTAGCGGGGACAATGAGCAGTTCTTC,CASSVDPTSGDNEQFF
-,TRBJ1-1,TRBV7-8,-,TGTGCCAGCAGCCTGACAGGGAACACTGAAGCTTTCTTT,CASSLTGNTEAFF
-,TRBJ2-5,TRBV19,TRBD2,TGTGCCAGTAGTCTGACCTTAGCGGGAGAAGAGACCCAGTACTTC,CASSLTLAGEETQYF